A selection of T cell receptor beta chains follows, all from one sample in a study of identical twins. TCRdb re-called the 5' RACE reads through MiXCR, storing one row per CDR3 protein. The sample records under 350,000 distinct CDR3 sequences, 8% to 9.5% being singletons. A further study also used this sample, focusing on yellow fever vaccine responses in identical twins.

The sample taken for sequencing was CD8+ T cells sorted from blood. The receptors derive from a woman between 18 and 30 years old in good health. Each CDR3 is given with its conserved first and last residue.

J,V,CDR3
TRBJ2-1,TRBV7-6,CASSLKAGGTDEQFF
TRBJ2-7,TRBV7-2,CASSTRTSGGNEQYF
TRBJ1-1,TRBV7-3,CASRAPGGTEAFF
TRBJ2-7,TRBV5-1,CASSSGLAGFYEQYF
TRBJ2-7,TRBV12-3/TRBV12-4,CASSPADEQYF
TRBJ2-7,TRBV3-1,CASSQGLADYEQYF
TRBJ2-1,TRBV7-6,CASSQGREGENEQFF
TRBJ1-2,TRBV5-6,CASSTGSGDGYTF
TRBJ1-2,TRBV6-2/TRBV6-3,CASSYSQGTDYGYTF
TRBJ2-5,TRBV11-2,CASSAWTGGSETQYF
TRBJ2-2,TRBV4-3,CASSQGGGLNTGELFF
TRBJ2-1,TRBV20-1,CSAVGTPGNEQFF
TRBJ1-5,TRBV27,CASRGGNQPQHF
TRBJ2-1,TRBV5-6,CASSLQGDYNEQFF
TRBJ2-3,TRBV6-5,CASSYFTGDSTDTQYF
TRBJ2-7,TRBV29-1,CSVGTGDINTHEQYF
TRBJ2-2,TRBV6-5,CASSSTGYTGELFF
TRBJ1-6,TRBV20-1,CSARTGTGSTLHF
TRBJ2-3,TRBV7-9,CASSSAGQRLRQDTQYF
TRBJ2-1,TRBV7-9,CASSLVGALLNEQFF
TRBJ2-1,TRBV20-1,CSAREGGGPNGDEQFF
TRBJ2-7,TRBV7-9,CASSLGLHEQYF
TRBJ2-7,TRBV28,CASRPGTGNYEQYF
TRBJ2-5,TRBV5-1,CASSSDGVAQYF
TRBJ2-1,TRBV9,CASSAWVGNEQFF
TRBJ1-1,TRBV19,CASSGSASEAFF
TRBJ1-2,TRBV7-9,CASSLAQGEGYTF
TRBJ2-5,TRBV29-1,CSVEYQGAQETQYF